This TCR beta chain was captured by sequencing in a study of cytomegalovirus exposure and HLA in healthy donors. This CDR3 spans 14 amino acids. The ends lost 4 bases at V and 6 bases at J; junction bases unmatched: 7. CDR1 and CDR2 from the germline V gene are SGHRS and YFSETQ. In this sample, this clone turned up a few times. The PCR made use of 60 Vbeta and 13 Jbeta primers. Clones were read by immunoSEQ multiplex PCR, and TCRdb kept only the in-frame ones, dropping some. The sample has 45,000 to 65,000 clones; 65% to 85% are singletons. The sequenced sample consisted of PBMCs. This sequence was found in a man between 18 and 35 years old in good health and CMV-seronegative. V is TRBV5-1 and J is TRBJ2-1; 7 nucleotides line up with TRBD2. The CDR3, as DNA: TGCGCCAGCAGCCAAATGGGGAGGGCCAATGAGCAGTTCTTC. This translates into CASSQMGRANEQFF.